Sequencing of this T cell receptor beta chain was carried out in a study of technical replicates of blood from a handful of donors. Trimming shortened V by 2 bases and J by 0 bases, and 11 bases separated the two germline ends. The CDR3 consists of 15 residues. Germline assignment: CDR1 SGHTA and CDR2 FQGTGA. Measured with immunoSEQ multiplex PCR; TCRdb has only the in-frame clones, and not every one. The sample records more than 65,000 clones, roughly 94% being singletons. This receptor was taken from a human donor in good health. The rearrangement uses TRBV7-3 and TRBJ2-7; the D gene is possibly TRBD1 (6 bases). Sequencing was carried out using T cells isolated from PBMCs. DNA of the CDR3: TGTGCCAGCAGCTTAGAAGGGGGAAGCTCCTACGAGCAGTACTTC. Translated: CASSLEGGSSYEQYF.